This T cell receptor beta chain was documented in a study of cytomegalovirus exposure and HLA in healthy donors. It was with 60 Vbeta and 13 Jbeta primers that the PCR ran. Data came from immunoSEQ multiplex PCR; TCRdb stores just in-frame clones and leaves some out. The top ten clones hold about 1.4% of a sample with 200,000 to 250,000 clones, approximately 83% of them seen once. Germline V CDR1 and CDR2: LNHDA, SQIVND (reference sequence). With V trimmed by 6 bases and J by 0 bases, 13 bases remained unmatched. This CDR3 is built from 17 residues. J is TRBJ2-7 and V is TRBV19; 8 bases are a match to TRBD1. The sequenced sample was PBMCs. This sequence was found in a girl aged 10-17 years in good health and CMV-seronegative. The CDR3, as DNA: TGTGCCAGTAGCCTCACACCACAGGGGGGCAGCTCCTACGAGCAGTACTTC. Amino acid sequence: CASSLTPQGGSSYEQYF.